Here is one TCR beta chain with its context. Its matching antigen is unknown. These data come from a study of T cell repertoires in cytomegalovirus infection. Study at large: Evidence of both CMV infection and a matching HLA type came from public TCR beta signatures.

TCRdb independently ran MiXCR on the reads; one entry per CDR3 protein. The sample carries about a million distinct CDR3 sequences, roughly 30% recorded once. Germline-derived CDR1 and CDR2 are MDHEN and SYDVKM. There are 15 residues in the CDR3. Trimming took 6 bases from V and 6 from J, leaving 18 bases between them. This clonotype originated in a human donor in good health (CMV status not recorded). Some clones in this sample may be carry-over from other donors' samples. Here the sequenced sample was cultured CD8+ T cells from PBMCs, taken from culture after CMV antigen stimulation. V gene TRBV28 combines with J gene TRBJ1-5, with TRBD1 as a possible D gene (6 bases). The CDR3 protein is CASSGGRGAGQPQHF. The CDR3 DNA reads as TGTGCCAGCAGCGGTGGTCGGGGGGCGGGTCAGCCCCAGCATTTT. Variable domain in full (rest from reference TRBV28 and TRBJ1-5): DVKVTQSSRYLVKRTGEKVFLECVQDMDHENMFWYRQDPGLGLRLIYFSYDVKMKEKGDIPEGYSVSREKKERFSLILESASTNQTSMYLCASSGGRGAGQPQHFGDGTRLSIL.